Described below is a single T cell receptor (beta chain) sequence and its context. A few counts support this clonotype. The target of this receptor is not known. No quality values exist for individual bases; no much larger clone is one base distant. This entry comes from a study of regulatory T cells in long-lasting Graves disease (dated by TCRdb to the early 2020s). Study-level background: Persistent Graves' disease meant more than 5 years of antithyroid drug treatment with TSH receptor autoantibodies that stayed positive. A total of some 33 samples were covered by TCR sequencing, comprising approximately 13 persistent and around 20 newly diagnosed Graves' disease patients. The study was registered as a clinical trial and conducted in China. On average, persistent Graves' disease patients in the clinical cohort had been on antithyroid drugs for eight to twelve years. Patients with persistent Graves' disease were compared with patients with newly diagnosed Graves' disease using TCR sequencing and RNA sequencing of peripheral blood.

V gives up 1 base and J gives up 10 bases, and the segment between their germline ends measures 17 bases. The CDR3 spans 15 residues, from the cysteine through the phenylalanine. Of the read, only the CDR3 DNA is kept; its 45 bases are in frame from base 1. The germline V gene provides CDR1 SGDLS and CDR2 YYNGEE. Results the study describes overall, beyond this receptor: Only the TCR beta chain was sequenced and analyzed. Lower TCR Shannon entropy and fewer highly expanded clones were observed in persistent Graves' disease patients than in newly diagnosed patients, which suggested clonal expansion. TRBV28, TRBJ1-2 and TRBJ2-5 were preferentially used in persistent disease, while TRBV20-1 and TRBJ2-1 were favored in newly diagnosed disease. A larger number of public clonotypes was shared among persistent patients (more than 2,500) than among newly diagnosed patients (around 970). Only peripheral blood was studied, because thyroid tissue, the primary lesion, was inaccessible. The small sample size was acknowledged by the authors as a limitation that may reduce accuracy.

Reading the label with the study, this specimen's time point is: persistent/refractory GD, antithyroid drugs over 5 years with positive TRAb. For both TCR sequencing and RNA sequencing, RNA was extracted from PBMCs using TRIzol. Graves' disease was diagnosed according to American Thyroid Association guidelines. Patients for the study were recruited at an endocrinology department in Xi'an, China. From each patient, around 9 milliliters of peripheral blood was collected into an EDTA anticoagulant tube. Ficoll Paque Plus density gradient separation was used to isolate PBMCs, and no further T cell sorting was done. An Agilent 2100 Bioanalyzer and agarose gel were used to assess RNA quality, and a NanoDrop 2000 was used to measure RNA concentration. The protocol used for the library was multiplex PCR. Data came from an Illumina HiSeq 4000. iRepertoire HTBI primers and Arm-PCR amplification of CDR3 regions were used to construct TCR beta libraries. Gel purification was performed on PCR products prior to sequencing. On the authors' methods: Gene usage analysis of CDR3 amino acid clonotypes relied on the roughly 64 TRBV and around 13 TRBJ segments identified across samples. Filtered high-quality paired reads were merged into contigs using COPE and FqMerger. BLAST was used to align contigs to IMGT TRBV, TRBD and TRBJ reference genes, and CDR3 was defined according to IMGT. Any clonotype with a frequency above 0.1% was classified as a highly expanded clone. Repertoire diversity was measured by Shannon entropy, and V-J evenness by the Gini coefficient. Clonotypes shared by more than one individual were considered public. TCRdb reanalyzed the raw reads on its own, using fastp at Q25 for trimming and MiXCR for clone calling, and kept in-frame beta chains. One record per CDR3 amino acid sequence lists the most common genes and DNA. The V and J calls were not made by the authors but by TCRdb's processing. In this sample the table shows 400,000 to 500,000 distinct CDR3 sequences, roughly 23% of which occur a single time. The top ten hold roughly 14% of the sample.

This specimen was peripheral blood mononuclear cells (PBMCs), taken when the disease was refractory, from a patient treated with antithyroid drugs. This sequence was found in a female donor with Graves disease. Recombination linked TRBV9 to TRBJ2-2; the D gene assignment is perhaps TRBD1 or TRBD2, with each matching 5 bases. The DNA is TGTGCCAGCAGCGTAAGCATCCAGGGAGCGGAGGAGCTGTTTTTT. This translates into CASSVSIQGAEELFF.